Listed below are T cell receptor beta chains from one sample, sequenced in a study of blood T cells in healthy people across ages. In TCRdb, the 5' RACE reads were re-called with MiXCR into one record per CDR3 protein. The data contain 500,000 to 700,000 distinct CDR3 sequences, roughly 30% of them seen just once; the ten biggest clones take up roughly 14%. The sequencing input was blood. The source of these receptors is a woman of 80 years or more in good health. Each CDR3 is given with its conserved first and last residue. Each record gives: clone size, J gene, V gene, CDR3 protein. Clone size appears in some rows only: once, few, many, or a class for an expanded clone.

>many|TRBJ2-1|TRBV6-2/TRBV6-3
CASRVGQGAFDEQFF
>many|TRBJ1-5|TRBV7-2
CASSATGVNQPQHF
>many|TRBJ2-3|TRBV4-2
CASSQDLSGTYGNTQYF
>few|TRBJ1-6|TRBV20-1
CSARAGGDFNSPLHF
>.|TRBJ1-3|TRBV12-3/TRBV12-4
CASRPTGTGNTIYF
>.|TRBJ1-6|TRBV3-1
CASSQDPPGRRYNSPPHF
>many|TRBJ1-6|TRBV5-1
CASSLDGHYNSPLHF
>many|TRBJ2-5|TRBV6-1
CASESPPDRGETQYF
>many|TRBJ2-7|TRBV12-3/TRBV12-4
CASRQGQLYEQYF
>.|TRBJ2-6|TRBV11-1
CASSFRTGGVGANVLTF
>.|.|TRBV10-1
CASSESAGRSYEQYF